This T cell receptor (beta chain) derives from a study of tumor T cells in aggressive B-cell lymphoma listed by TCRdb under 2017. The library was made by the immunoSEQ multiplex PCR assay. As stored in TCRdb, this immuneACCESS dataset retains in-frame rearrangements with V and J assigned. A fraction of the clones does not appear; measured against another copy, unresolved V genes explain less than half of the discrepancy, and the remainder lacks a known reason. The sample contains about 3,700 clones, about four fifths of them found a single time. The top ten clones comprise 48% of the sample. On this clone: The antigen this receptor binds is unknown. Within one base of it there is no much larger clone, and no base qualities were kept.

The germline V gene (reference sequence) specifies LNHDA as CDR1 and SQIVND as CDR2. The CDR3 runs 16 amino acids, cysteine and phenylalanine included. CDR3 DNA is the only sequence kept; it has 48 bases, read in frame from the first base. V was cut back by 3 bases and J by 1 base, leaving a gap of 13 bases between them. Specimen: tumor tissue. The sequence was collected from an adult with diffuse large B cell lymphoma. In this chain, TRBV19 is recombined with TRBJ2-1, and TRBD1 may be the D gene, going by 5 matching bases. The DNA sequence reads TGTGCCAGTAGTATGGGGCCAGGGAAGTCCTACAATGAGCAGTTCTTC. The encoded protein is CASSMGPGKSYNEQFF.